Listed below are T cell receptor beta chains from one sample, sequenced in a study of T cell responses to AZD1222 COVID-19 vaccine. The repertoire was sequenced with immunoSEQ multiplex PCR; TCRdb's copy has only in-frame clones and lacks some. The sample contains tens of thousands of clones, roughly 89% of which appear only once. The sample consisted of peripheral blood, taken 28 days after the second AZD1222 dose. The receptors were sampled from an adult who received the AZD1222 COVID-19 vaccine. Each CDR3 is given with its conserved first and last residue. Each record gives: D gene, J gene, V gene, CDR3 protein, CDR3 DNA. A D gene is named only where the DNA matches it firmly.

TRBD1 | TRBJ2-4 | TRBV19 | CASRQQGGPNIQYF | TGTGCCAGTCGACAACAGGGGGGACCAAACATTCAGTACTTC
TRBD2 | TRBJ2-1 | TRBV5-4 | CASSFRTRAVGEQFF | TGTGCCAGCAGCTTCAGGACTAGGGCCGTGGGTGAGCAGTTCTTC
. | TRBJ2-3 | TRBV4-3 | CASSQVSSPGTDTQYF | TGCGCCAGCAGCCAAGTAAGCTCCCCCGGCACAGATACGCAGTATTTT
TRBD2 | TRBJ2-7 | TRBV7-3 | CASSLAGGVSYEQYF | TGTGCCAGCAGCTTAGCGGGGGGCGTCTCCTACGAGCAGTACTTC
. | TRBJ1-6 | TRBV19 | CASSIAYNSPLHF | TGTGCCAGTAGTATAGCCTATAATTCACCCCTCCACTTT
. | TRBJ2-3 | TRBV6-2/TRBV6-3 | CASSSQGVHTQYF | TGTGCCAGCAGTTCCCAAGGAGTTCATACGCAGTATTTT
. | TRBJ2-3 | TRBV12-3/TRBV12-4 | CASSRPGADTQYF | TGTGCCAGCAGTCGACCTGGGGCAGATACGCAGTATTTT
. | TRBJ2-2 | TRBV21-1 | CASSKVRDSLAGELFF | TGTGCCAGCAGCAAAGTACGGGACAGTTTGGCCGGGGAGCTGTTTTTT
TRBD1 | TRBJ1-2 | TRBV29-1 | CSVVDRGLFGYTF | TGCAGCGTTGTAGACAGGGGGCTGTTTGGCTACACCTTC
TRBD1 | TRBJ1-1 | TRBV6-2/TRBV6-3 | CASSWEGGQGLSMNTEAFF | TGTGCCAGCAGCTGGGAAGGCGGACAGGGCCTCAGCATGAACACTGAAGCTTTCTTT
. | TRBJ1-3 | TRBV5-1 | CASSFSPPGFGNTIYF | TGCGCCAGCAGCTTTTCCCCCCCCGGGTTTGGAAACACCATATATTTT
TRBD1 | TRBJ1-2 | TRBV2 | CASSEIPPDRGFSYGYTF | TGTGCCAGCAGTGAAATTCCCCCAGACAGGGGGTTTTCCTATGGCTACACCTTC
. | TRBJ1-1 | TRBV2 | CASSEAAGTEAFF | TGTGCCAGCAGTGAAGCCGCAGGGACTGAAGCTTTCTTT
TRBD1 | TRBJ1-2 | TRBV5-4 | CASSSTGTGRGYTF | TGTGCCAGCAGTTCTACCGGGACAGGCCGTGGCTACACCTTC
. | TRBJ1-1 | TRBV18 | CASSPPMGANTEAFF | TGTGCCAGCTCACCACCGATGGGGGCGAACACTGAAGCTTTCTTT
. | TRBJ2-2 | TRBV9 | CASSVGGGELFF | TGTGCCAGCAGCGTGGGGGGCGGGGAGCTGTTTTTT
. | TRBJ1-1 | TRBV28 | CASSLGQGRGTEAFF | TGTGCCAGCAGTTTAGGTCAGGGGAGGGGTACTGAAGCTTTCTTT
. | TRBJ1-2 | TRBV5-6 | CASSTLRASYGYTF | TGTGCCAGCAGCACCCTCCGGGCCTCCTATGGCTACACCTTC
TRBD1 | TRBJ1-6 | TRBV10-3 | CAISEGTGLSSPLHF | TGTGCCATCAGTGAGGGGACAGGGCTAAGTTCACCCCTCCACTTT
. | TRBJ1-2 | TRBV5-4 | CASSLAGAALVLGYTF | TGTGCCAGCAGCTTGGCAGGGGCCGCTTTGGTATTAGGCTACACCTTC